Each of the 29 T cell receptor beta chains below was sequenced from the same sample in a study of response to subunit inactivated influenza vaccine. Each CDR3 protein is one row after TCRdb ran MiXCR on the RT-PCR reads. The repertoire has 700,000 to 900,000 distinct CDR3 sequences, roughly 20% of them found once; the top ten carry about 10%. Sequences were derived from PBMCs from blood, sampled more than 4 days after vaccination. The receptors here all came from a man aged 45-60 years who received an inactivated influenza vaccine.

The chain recombines TRBV4-2 with TRBJ1-4; D is perhaps TRBD1 (5 bases). This CDR3 has 12 residues. Germline CDR1 is LGHNA and CDR2 is YNFKEQ. V lost 1 base to trimming and J lost 14 bases, with 11 bases between them. DNA of the CDR3: TGTGCCAGCAGCCAAGTCCCGGGACTCCTGTTTTTT. Its translation is CASSQVPGLLFF.

J is TRBJ1-6 and V is TRBV6-2 or TRBV6-3; TRBD1 aligns across 7 bases. V was pared by 4 bases and J by 6 bases, with 9 bases of the junction left unmatched. Germline V gene lookup returns CDR1 MNHEY and CDR2 SVGEGT. The CDR3 spans 16 residues. CDR3 region: CASSFAGDRTNSPLHF. The CDR3 nucleotides are TGTGCCAGCAGTTTCGCAGGGGACAGAACTAATTCACCCCTCCACTTT.

In this sample, this clonotype turned up many times. The chain is built from TRBV20-1 and TRBJ2-7, with 11 nucleotides matching TRBD1. The CDR3 is 14 amino acids. CDR1 is DFQATT and CDR2 is SNEGSKA in the germline V gene (reference sequence). J lost 4 bases, V lost 6 bases, and 8 bases had no gene match. Here the CDR3 reads CSATWTGGRYEQYF. For the CDR3, the DNA is TGCAGTGCCACATGGACAGGGGGCAGGTACGAGCAGTACTTC.

J is TRBJ1-1 and V is TRBV5-1; TRBD1 matches 9 bases. Germline CDR1 reads SGHRS; CDR2 reads YFSETQ. The CDR3 extends over 16 amino acids. J gave up 4 bases and V 0 bases, and 7 bases lay outside the gene matches. In DNA form, the CDR3 reads TGCGCCAGCAGCTTGGTGGGGACAGGGCTTAGCACTGAAGCTTTCTTT. This sequence encodes CASSLVGTGLSTEAFF.

J is TRBJ1-1 and V is TRBV29-1, with D hard to call. The germline V gene has CDR1 SQVTM and CDR2 ANQGSEA. V dropped 6 bases and J dropped 8 bases, with 19 bases sitting between them. The CDR3 sequence is 13 residues long. Written as DNA, the CDR3 is TGCAGCGTCCTCGGACGCGCCAAGAGGGAAGCTTTCTTT. Residues: CSVLGRAKREAFF.

The J gene is TRBJ1-5, the V gene TRBV4-1, with D possibly being TRBD1 (5 bases). CDR1 and CDR2 from the germline V gene are MGHRA and YSYEKL. The CDR3 runs 16 residues. Trimming removed 0 bases from V and 2 bases from J, with 11 bases in between. The CDR3 DNA is TGCGCCAGCAGCCAAGAGGTAGGGGCCGGCAATCAGCCCCAGCATTTT. Amino acid sequence: CASSQEVGAGNQPQHF.

The chain recombines TRBV5-1 with TRBJ2-2; 8 bases map to TRBD2. Germline V gives CDR1 SGHRS, CDR2 YFSETQ. The CDR3 loop spans 17 amino acids. V was clipped by 0 bases and J by 0 bases; unmatched bases: 4. The CDR3, as DNA: TGCGCCAGCAGCTTGGTTGGACTAGCCACGAACACCGGGGAGCTGTTTTTT. Translating gives CASSLVGLATNTGELFF. The full variable domain, rest sourced from reference TRBV5-1 and TRBJ2-2, is KAGVTQTPRYLIKTRGQQVTLSCSPISGHRSVSWYQQTPGQGLQFLFEYFSETQRNKGNFPGRFSGRQFSNSRSEMNVSTLELGDSALYLCASSLVGLATNTGELFFGEGSRLTVL.

This clonotype has a handful of counts. V is TRBV7-2 and J is TRBJ1-6, with 7 bases identical to TRBD1. V lost 6 bases, J lost 14 bases, and 10 bases stayed unmatched. The CDR3 contains 13 residues. Germline CDR1 is SGHTA and CDR2 is FQGNSA. The CDR3 DNA is TGTGCCAGCAGACAGGGGAGGGCCTCGACCCTCCACTTT. Encoded protein: CASRQGRASTLHF.

The chain employs TRBV15 and TRBJ2-7; D unclear. This CDR3 contains 13 residues. V gave up 0 bases and J gave up 5 bases, with 8 bases separating them. Germline lookup yields CDR1 LNHNV and CDR2 YYDKDF (reference sequence). CDR3 in DNA: TGTGCCACCAGCAGAGATAGCAACGACGAGCAGTACTTC. Protein product: CATSRDSNDEQYF.

The rearrangement joins TRBV20-1 to TRBJ2-1; TRBD2 agrees at 7 bases. Germline V gene sequence: CDR1 DFQATT, CDR2 SNEGSKA (reference sequence). The CDR3 covers 15 residues. The V and J ends lost 6 bases and 5 bases, in that order; junction bases with no gene match: 13. The CDR3 sequence is CSALAAGDPHNEQFF. Written as DNA, the CDR3 is TGCAGTGCCCTGGCCGCGGGAGATCCCCACAATGAGCAGTTCTTC.

In its sample, this clonotype was seen many times. V usage is TRBV11-3 and J usage is TRBJ2-5; 9 positions agree with TRBD2. V was clipped by 7 bases and J by 3 bases; unmatched bases: 9. The CDR3 totals 15 residues. Germline CDR1 SGHNT, CDR2 YENEEA. CDR3 coding DNA: TGTGCCAGCAAAGACGCGGGAGGGGGGAAAGAGACCCAGTACTTC. This translates into CASKDAGGGKETQYF. Based on the CDR3 plus reference TRBV11-3 and TRBJ2-5, the full variable domain is EAGVVQSPRYKIIEKKQPVAFWCNPISGHNTLYWYLQNLGQGPELLIRYENEEAVDDSQLPKDRFSAERLKGVDSTLKIQPAELGDSAVYLCASKDAGGGKETQYFGPGTRLLVL.

The gene calls are TRBV7-2 and TRBJ2-1; TRBD2 agrees at 7 bases. Trimming at V came to 1 base and at J to 5 bases, leaving 5 bases not matched to a gene. The CDR3 totals 15 residues. The germline V gene encodes CDR1 SGHTA and CDR2 FQGNSA. DNA of the CDR3: TGTGCCAGCAGCTTAGTCGGCGGGGGAGACAATGAGCAGTTCTTC. Amino acids: CASSLVGGGDNEQFF.

The chain joins TRBV3-1 to TRBJ1-3, with TRBD1 identical over 11 bases. The V segment lost 2 bases and the J segment 4 bases; nucleotides outside the gene matches: 7. The germline V gene has CDR1 LGHDT and CDR2 YNNKEL (reference sequence). The CDR3 covers 17 residues. CDR3 loop: CASSQQRTGGMGNTIYF. CDR3 nucleotide sequence: TGTGCCAGCAGCCAACAGCGGACAGGGGGCATGGGAAACACCATATATTTT.

A few counts support this clonotype. V and J are TRBV20-1 and TRBJ2-7; 9 positions match TRBD1. Trimming cost V 5 bases and J 7 bases; bases outside gene matches: 9. This CDR3 region has 13 residues. Germline V gene data show CDR1 as DFQATT and CDR2 as SNEGSKA (reference sequence). The CDR3: CSAYWTGEGEQYF. The CDR3 bases are TGCAGTGCTTACTGGACAGGGGAAGGGGAGCAGTACTTC.

J is TRBJ2-7 and V is TRBV6-5; D call uncertain. The CDR3 is 13 residues long. The germline gives CDR1 MNHEY, CDR2 SVGAGI. The germline V and J ends were trimmed by 2 bases and 2 bases, with 7 bases remaining between them. CDR3 in DNA: TGTGCCAGCAGTTACAGGCAGGCCTACGAGCAGTACTTC. Amino acids: CASSYRQAYEQYF.

This rearrangement joins TRBV4-3 to TRBJ1-2; the D is unclear. V was shortened by 4 bases and J by 2 bases, with 14 bases between the two germline ends. Germline-derived CDR1 and CDR2 are LGHNA and YSLEER. The CDR3 has 15 residues. The CDR3 protein is CASSPPGELNYGYTF. CDR3 nucleotide sequence: TGCGCCAGCAGCCCGCCCGGAGAGCTAAACTATGGCTACACCTTC.

This clonotype was counted only a few times. V is TRBV7-2 and J is TRBJ2-1; 8 nucleotides line up with TRBD2. The V and J ends lost 5 bases and 8 bases, in that order; junction bases with no gene match: 11. Germline CDR1 reads SGHTA; CDR2 reads FQGNSA. The CDR3 runs to 15 residues. DNA of the CDR3: TGTGCCAGCAGCCCGACAGCCCCCGGGGGGGATGAGCAGTTCTTC. Its translation is CASSPTAPGGDEQFF.

This chain connects TRBV7-9 to TRBJ2-1; D might be TRBD2 (5 bases). The V end lost 5 bases, the J end lost 13 bases, and 12 bases lay between the germline ends. Per the germline V gene, CDR1 is SEHNR and CDR2 is FQNEAQ (reference sequence). This CDR3 contains 11 residues. As DNA, the CDR3 is TGTGCCAGCAGCCCCGTAAGCGGACAGTTCTTC. Protein sequence: CASSPVSGQFF.

The V gene is TRBV27, the J gene TRBJ2-3, with TRBD2 matching over 9 bases. Germline assignment: CDR1 MNHEY and CDR2 SMNVEV (reference sequence). J gave up 5 bases and V 6 bases, and 9 bases lay outside the gene matches. This CDR3 is 15 amino acids long. The CDR3 bases are TGTGCCAGCAGGTCCGGGACTAGCAGTCAAGATACGCAGTATTTT. Its translation is CASRSGTSSQDTQYF.

This clonotype was observed a handful of times. The V call is TRBV11-3, the J call TRBJ2-1; TRBD2 matches at 9 bases. From germline, CDR1 is SGHNT and CDR2 YENEEA. V lost 2 bases and J lost 10; bases outside the gene matches: 9. The CDR3 covers 15 residues. In nucleotides, the CDR3 is TGTGCCAGCAGCTTAAGTAGTGGCGGGGGGGGAGAGCAGTTCTTC. Translated, it gives CASSLSSGGGGEQFF.

The chain uses TRBV12-5 and TRBJ2-3; 9 bases map to TRBD2. This CDR3 has 18 amino acids. J gave up 3 bases and V 3 bases, and 13 bases lay outside the gene matches. Germline CDR1 LGHNT, CDR2 FRNRAP. The CDR3 reads CASGLETLAGAVTDTQYF. CDR3 nucleotide sequence: TGTGCTAGTGGTTTAGAGACGTTAGCGGGAGCGGTGACAGATACGCAGTATTTT.

This clonotype was seen a handful of times. This chain uses TRBV12-3 or TRBV12-4 with TRBJ1-1, with D unresolved. V lost 7 bases and J lost 5, with 11 bases in between. The CDR3 totals 12 residues. The CDR3 protein is CASTLLGTEAFF. CDR3 coding DNA: TGTGCCAGCACCCTTCTTGGTACTGAAGCTTTCTTT.

The chain recombines TRBV5-1 with TRBJ1-2; unclear D gene. The germline V gene encodes CDR1 SGHRS and CDR2 YFSETQ. The CDR3 loop spans 15 amino acids. Between the trimmed V and J ends, which lost 3 bases and 8 bases, there was a span of 20 bases. DNA for the CDR3: TGCGCCAGCAGCTGGACCCTGGCCGACACGAGAGGCTACACCTTC. Amino acid sequence: CASSWTLADTRGYTF.

The table lists this clonotype with a few counts. V usage is TRBV29-1 and J usage is TRBJ2-1; 11 bases agree with TRBD2. V gave up 4 bases and J gave up 6 bases; unmatched junction bases: 17. The CDR3 loop spans 18 amino acids. Germline CDR1 reads SQVTM; CDR2 reads ANQGSEA. CDR3 DNA sequence: TGCAGCGTTGTAGGGGGAGGACTAGCGGGCGGAACGCCCAATGAGCAGTTCTTC. Translating gives CSVVGGGLAGGTPNEQFF.

The genes are TRBV24-1 and TRBJ2-3; 8 nucleotides agree with TRBD2. The CDR3 is 15 residues long. CDR1 and CDR2 (germline): KGHDR, SFDVKD. The junction had 4 bases not matched to a gene; V was cut back by 1 base and J by 5 bases. The DNA for the CDR3 is TGTGCCACCAGTGATTTCCGGGGGGGCGGAGATACGCAGTATTTT. The encoded protein is CATSDFRGGGDTQYF.

This clonotype has just a few counts. The chain uses TRBV10-2 and TRBJ1-4, with D perhaps TRBD1 (5 bases). Germline V gives CDR1 WSHSY, CDR2 SAAADI. The V gene lost 0 bases and the J gene lost 2 bases, with 10 bases spanning the gap. The CDR3 loop spans 16 amino acids. This CDR3 reads CASSESLGGTNEKLFF. The DNA of the CDR3 is TGCGCCAGCAGTGAGTCCCTGGGGGGGACTAATGAAAAACTGTTTTTT.

This clonotype appeared many times. V is TRBV12-3 or TRBV12-4 and J is TRBJ2-1; D gene unclear. The CDR3 has 14 residues. Trimming took off 1 base at V and 7 bases at J, with 11 bases between the two ends. The chain's CDR3 is CASSLDGRLNEQFF. The CDR3 DNA is TGTGCCAGCAGTTTAGACGGCCGATTAAATGAGCAGTTCTTC.

This clonotype was observed a few times. V is TRBV7-6 and J is TRBJ1-5; D may be TRBD1 (6 bases). The CDR3 has 14 amino acids. V was shortened by 5 bases and J by 6 bases, with 14 bases between the two germline ends. Germline-derived CDR1 and CDR2 are SGHVS and FNYEAQ. The CDR3 sequence: CASSDTGTSQPQHF. The CDR3 nucleotides are TGTGCCAGCAGCGACACAGGGACCTCTCAGCCCCAGCATTTT.

This chain joins TRBV12-3 or TRBV12-4 and TRBJ2-4; D remains unclear. This CDR3 region has 12 residues. Trimming removed 3 bases from V and 9 bases from J, with 9 bases in between. The CDR3 reads CASSFGVSIQYF. DNA of the CDR3: TGTGCCAGCAGTTTTGGGGTATCCATTCAGTACTTC.